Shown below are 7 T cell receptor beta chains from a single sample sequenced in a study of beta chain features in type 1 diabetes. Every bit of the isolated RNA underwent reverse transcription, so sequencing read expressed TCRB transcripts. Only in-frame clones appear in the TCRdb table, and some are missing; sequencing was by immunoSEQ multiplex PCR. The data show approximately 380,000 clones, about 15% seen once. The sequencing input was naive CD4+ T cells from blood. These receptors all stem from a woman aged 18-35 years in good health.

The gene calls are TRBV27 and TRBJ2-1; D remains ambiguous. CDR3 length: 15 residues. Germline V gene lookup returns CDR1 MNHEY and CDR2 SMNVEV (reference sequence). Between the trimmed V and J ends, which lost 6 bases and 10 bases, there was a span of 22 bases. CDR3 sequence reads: CASRGRMGSIKEQFF. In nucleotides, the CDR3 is TGTGCCAGCAGGGGCCGGATGGGCTCCATCAAGGAGCAGTTCTTC.

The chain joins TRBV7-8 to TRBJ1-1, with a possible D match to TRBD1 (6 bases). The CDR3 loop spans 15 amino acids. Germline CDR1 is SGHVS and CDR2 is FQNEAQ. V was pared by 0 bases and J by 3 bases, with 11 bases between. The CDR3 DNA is TGTGCCAGCAGCTTAGCGGGGGGGCTTGACACTGAAGCTTTCTTT. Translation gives CASSLAGGLDTEAFF. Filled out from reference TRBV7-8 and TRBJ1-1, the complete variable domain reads GAGVSQSPRYKVAKRGQDVALRCDPISGHVSLFWYQQALGQGPEFLTYFQNEAQLDKSGLPSDRFFAERPEGSVSTLKIQRTQQEDSAVYLCASSLAGGLDTEAFFGQGTRLTVV.

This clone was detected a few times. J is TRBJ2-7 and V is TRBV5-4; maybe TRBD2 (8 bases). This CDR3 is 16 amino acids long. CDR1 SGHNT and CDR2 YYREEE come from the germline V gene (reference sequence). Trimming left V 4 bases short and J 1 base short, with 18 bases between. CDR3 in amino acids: CASSPRGGTVSYEQYF. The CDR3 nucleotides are TGTGCCAGCAGCCCCCGCGGGGGGACAGTATCCTACGAGCAGTACTTC.

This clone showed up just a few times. CDR3 sequence: CASSVSGYRGNIQYF. The CDR3 DNA is TGTGCCAGCAGCGTAAGTGGTTATAGGGGAAACATTCAGTACTTC. V gene TRBV9 combines with J gene TRBJ2-4, with a possible D match to TRBD1 (5 bases). Germline CDR1 and CDR2: SGDLS and YYNGEE. V dropped 1 base and J dropped 6 bases, with 14 bases sitting between them. The CDR3 covers 15 residues.

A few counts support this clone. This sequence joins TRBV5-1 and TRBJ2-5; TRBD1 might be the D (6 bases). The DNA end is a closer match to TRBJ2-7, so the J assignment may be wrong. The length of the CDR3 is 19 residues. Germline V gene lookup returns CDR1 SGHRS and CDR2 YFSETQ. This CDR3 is CASRPQGIRVDSEPYEQYF. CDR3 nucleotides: TGCGCCAGCAGGCCTCAGGGGATAAGGGTCGATAGTGAACCCTACGAGCAGTACTTC.

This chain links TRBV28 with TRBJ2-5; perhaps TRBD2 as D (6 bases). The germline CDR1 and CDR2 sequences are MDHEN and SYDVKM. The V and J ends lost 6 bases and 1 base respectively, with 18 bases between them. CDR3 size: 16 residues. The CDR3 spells CASSGRGSPLQETQYF. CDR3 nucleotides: TGTGCCAGCAGCGGTCGGGGGTCCCCTCTCCAAGAGACCCAGTACTTC.

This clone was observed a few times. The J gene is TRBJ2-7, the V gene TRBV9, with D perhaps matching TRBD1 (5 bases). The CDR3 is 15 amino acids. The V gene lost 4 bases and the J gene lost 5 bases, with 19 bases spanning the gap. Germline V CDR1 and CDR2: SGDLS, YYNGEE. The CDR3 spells CASSLTPGPVDEQYF. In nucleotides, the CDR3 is TGTGCCAGCAGCCTCACTCCAGGGCCTGTAGACGAGCAGTACTTC.